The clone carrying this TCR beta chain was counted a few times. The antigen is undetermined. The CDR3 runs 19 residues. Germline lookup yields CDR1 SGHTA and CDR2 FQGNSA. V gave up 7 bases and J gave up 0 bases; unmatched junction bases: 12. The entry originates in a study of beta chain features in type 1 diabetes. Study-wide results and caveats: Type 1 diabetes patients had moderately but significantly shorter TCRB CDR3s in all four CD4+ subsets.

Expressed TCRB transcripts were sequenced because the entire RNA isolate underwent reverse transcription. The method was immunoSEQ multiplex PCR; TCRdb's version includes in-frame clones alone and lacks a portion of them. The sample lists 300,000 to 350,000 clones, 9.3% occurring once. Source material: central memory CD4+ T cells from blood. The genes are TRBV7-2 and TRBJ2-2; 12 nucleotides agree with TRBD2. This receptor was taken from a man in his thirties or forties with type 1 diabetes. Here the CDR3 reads CASTPRLAGGFANTGELFF. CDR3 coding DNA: TGTGCCAGCACCCCTCGCCTAGCGGGGGGGTTCGCGAACACCGGGGAGCTGTTTTTT.